The source of this T cell receptor beta chain is a study of shared clonotypes between healthy human individuals. Findings of the study overall: The study sampled only blood, and tissue repertoires likely differ.

Unmatched junction bases numbered 6, after V lost 3 bases and J lost 5 bases. Germline V gives CDR1 MGHRA, CDR2 YSYEKL. This CDR3 is 15 amino acids long. Of note for this clone: The antigen remains unidentified.

In the original processing: For the immunoSEQ data, sequences were junction-only without quality scores, so filtering differed. Data came from immunoSEQ multiplex PCR; TCRdb stores just in-frame clones and leaves some out. That table furnishes V, J and clone size, whereas the DNA furnished D and trimming. Counted here are more than 1,200,000 clones, 98% occurring once; the ten biggest clones make up 0.36%. Those who donated, Caucasian adults without exception, all lived in Nashville, Tennessee. Material for sequencing was naive CD4+ T cells sorted from blood. Subset reported: CD45RA+ positively selected. The V call is TRBV4-1, the J call TRBJ2-7; 11 bases are shared with TRBD2. The sequence was collected from a man aged 30-40 years in good health. The CDR3 sequence: CASSQKLAGVNEQYF. DNA for the CDR3: TGCGCCAGCAGCCAGAAACTAGCGGGAGTGAACGAGCAGTACTTC.